This TCR beta chain was identified in a study of blood T cell repertoires in COVID-19. The overall study: Donors in the United States, Italy and Spain gave samples during acute or convalescent COVID-19. T cells, B-cell-depleted T cells, or PBMCs provided the cDNA or gDNA that served as material.

Per the original data handling: Amplification with reference gene primers provided the estimates of nucleated cell counts. The assay was immunoSEQ multiplex PCR, and TCRdb's table has in-frame clones only and misses some. For V, J and clone size, that table is used; D and trimming come from the DNA. Counted here are under 200,000 clones, around 81% occurring once; the ten biggest clones make up roughly 3%. V was pared by 2 bases and J by 6 bases, with 13 bases between. Per germline, CDR1 LNHDA and CDR2 SQIVND (reference sequence). The CDR3 spans 14 residues. This chain links TRBV19 with TRBJ1-1; the D gene is possibly TRBD1 (6 bases). The TCR was taken from a human donor with acute or convalescent COVID-19. The donor label of this sample is uncertain. Sequencing used peripheral blood. CDR3 in amino acids: CASSIRGGKAEAFF. CDR3 in DNA: TGTGCCAGTAGTATAAGGGGGGGGAAGGCTGAAGCTTTCTTT. Looking up the rest from reference TRBV19 and TRBJ1-1 gives the full variable domain: DGGITQSPKYLFRKEGQNVTLSCEQNLNHDAMYWYRQDPGQGLRLIYYSQIVNDFQKGDIAEGYSVSREKKESFPLTVTSAQKNPTAFYLCASSIRGGKAEAFFGQGTRLTVV.